This is a list of T cell receptor beta chains from one sample in a study of CXCR3-negative and CXCR3-positive naive CD8 T cells. TCRdb re-called the 5' RACE reads; one entry per CDR3 protein, DNA not given. Its clone listing holds some 130,000 distinct CDR3 sequences. Specimen: naive CXCR3- CD8+ T cells from blood. These receptors were collected from a human donor in good health. Some clones in this sample may be carry-over from other donors' samples. Each CDR3 is given with its conserved first and last residue.

CDR3aa	j_gene	v_gene	len
CASSFSETQYF	TRBJ2-5	TRBV28	11
CASSIETGPNTGELFF	TRBJ2-2	TRBV19	16
CSVEEGAGQYNEQFF	TRBJ2-1	TRBV29-1	15
CASSQFDLQGGPYEQYF	TRBJ2-3	TRBV4-1	17
CASSQPEQYNYGYTF	TRBJ1-2	TRBV4-2	15
CSVEASLAGGQETQYF	TRBJ2-5	TRBV29-1	16
CASSIGTGGDEAFF	TRBJ1-1	TRBV12-3/TRBV12-4	14
CAWNVFEGGDFYGYTF	TRBJ1-2	TRBV30	16
CASSDEGIPYEQYF	TRBJ2-7	TRBV10-2	14
CSARVASGRVAEQFF	TRBJ2-1	TRBV20-1	15
CSVEDGGGTEAFF	TRBJ1-1	TRBV29-1	13
CASSQNTGYGFYNEQFF	TRBJ2-1	TRBV3-1	17
CASSEEREGYNEQFF	TRBJ2-1	TRBV6-4	15
CASSPLGTDPYNEQFF	TRBJ2-1	TRBV4-1	16
CASSLVSGGYNEQFF	TRBJ2-1	TRBV5-4	15
CSVEERRGTGTNTGELFF	TRBJ2-2	TRBV29-1	18
CSARLAASYEQYF	TRBJ2-7	TRBV29-1	13
CASSVDEIAPTKNIQYF	TRBJ2-4	TRBV9	17
CAISESRRTDERFF	TRBJ2-1	TRBV10-3	14
CASSPKTGTLSYEQYF	TRBJ2-7	TRBV7-9	16
CASSYSFASAPNEQFF	TRBJ2-1	TRBV6-5	16
CASSMDRPAGEQFF	TRBJ2-1	TRBV9	14
CASSPGTDNYGYTF	TRBJ1-2	TRBV19	14
CASSLVDSVSYNEQFF	TRBJ2-1	TRBV7-6	16
CAIRLAGEETQYF	TRBJ2-5	TRBV10-3	13
CASSWGLADPYREQFF	TRBJ2-1	TRBV5-1	16
CASSPLAGGTRELFF	TRBJ2-2	TRBV5-1	15
CSVVLAGEQVYNEQFF	TRBJ2-1	TRBV29-1	16
CASSRLAGAYNEQFF	TRBJ2-1	TRBV11-2	15
CATSRDRPSGSYEQYF	TRBJ2-7	TRBV15	16
CASGPGETQYF	TRBJ2-5	TRBV12-5	11
CASSLDGDTMGQETQYF	TRBJ2-5	TRBV28	17
CASSLGGASGDPQFF	TRBJ2-1	TRBV7-2	15
CASSSGLAYYEQYF	TRBJ2-7	TRBV28	14
CSVSRGENTEAFF	TRBJ1-1	TRBV29-1	13
CASSGQPTDTQYF	TRBJ2-3	TRBV28	13
CASSLLAGQYNEQFF	TRBJ2-1	TRBV13	15
CAISESDIYYEQYF	TRBJ2-7	TRBV10-3	14
CASSQDYYNEQFF	TRBJ2-1	TRBV4-1	13
CATKAGEVSTDTQYF	TRBJ2-3	TRBV6-1	15
CASSFGSQETQYF	TRBJ2-5	TRBV7-9	13
CASSYRFPTGASEGGEETQYF	TRBJ2-5	TRBV6-5	21
CASSLVLGVTTEAFF	TRBJ1-1	TRBV7-9	15
CASRYASGVYEQYF	TRBJ2-7	TRBV27	14
CASSMSSGGGSYEQYF	TRBJ2-7	TRBV12-3/TRBV12-4	16
CSVGGGSAYEQYF	TRBJ2-7	TRBV29-1	13
CASSLRQGAYPDTQYF	TRBJ2-3	TRBV7-8	16
CASSAQGAETEAFF	TRBJ1-1	TRBV7-6	14
CASSSDRGDYQPQHF	TRBJ1-5	TRBV28	15
CASRILGSEYTETFF	TRBJ1-1	TRBV12-3/TRBV12-4	15
CASSQEMGLAGHPNIQYF	TRBJ2-4	TRBV14	18
CAISDGVNTEAFF	TRBJ1-1	TRBV10-3	13
CASSATRGNNEQFF	TRBJ2-1	TRBV4-2	14
CASSAGQGARTEAFF	TRBJ1-1	TRBV19	15
CASSEPVSRYNEQFF	TRBJ2-1	TRBV12-3/TRBV12-4	15
CSARQDRGGYEQYF	TRBJ2-7	TRBV20-1	14
CSVSAGPVTDTQYF	TRBJ2-3	TRBV29-1	14
CASSSSPGTNEKLFF	TRBJ1-4	TRBV28	15
CASMPGGRGNEQFF	TRBJ2-1	TRBV12-3/TRBV12-4	14